This TCR beta chain originates from a study of cytomegalovirus exposure and HLA in healthy donors. The primer mix had 60 Vbeta and 13 Jbeta primers. Sequencing was performed with immunoSEQ multiplex PCR; in TCRdb, only in-frame clones are kept and a portion is missing. The sample has 150,000 or so clones; the top ten hold about 1.8%. The sample consisted of PBMCs. This clonotype was sampled from a man aged 18 to 30 in good health and CMV-seronegative.

As DNA, the CDR3 is TGCAGCGTGGGACTACCGAACACCATATATTTT. It translates to CSVGLPNTIYF. The rearrangement joins TRBV29-1 to TRBJ1-3, with a possible D match to TRBD1 (5 bases). The length of the CDR3 is 11 residues. The ends were cut back, 6 bases at V and 7 bases at J, with 10 bases in the middle. Germline CDR1 is SQVTM and CDR2 is ANQGSEA.